The 21 T cell receptor beta chains below were found in one sample sequenced in a study of T cells expressing NK-cell markers (dated by TCRdb to 2018 to 2021). The library relied on 5' RACE. TCRdb names Illumina HiSeq 2000 as the instrument used. TCRdb reprocessed the reads and provides one entry for every CDR3 protein sequence; no DNA is given. The sample table on file contains 500,000 or so distinct CDR3 sequences. The ten largest account for approximately 4% of the sample. The sequenced material came from blood T cells: a sorted CD56 or NKG2C T cell subset, CD4+ or CD8+ T cells, or bulk PBMC T cells (not recorded which). These receptors were collected from a man younger than 35 in good health. Donor details come from another sample of the same person, matched by shared clones.

The chain is built from TRBV4-3 and TRBJ1-2; the D call of TRBD1 rests on TCRdb alone, since no DNA is present to check it. The CDR3 is 17 amino acids. Germline-derived CDR1 and CDR2 are LGHNA and YSLEER. CDR3 region: CASSQDQTGARPYGYTF.

The rearrangement joins TRBV5-1 to TRBJ2-3; the D gene TCRdb calls, TRBD1, cannot be checked with no DNA. CDR1 is SGHRS and CDR2 is YFSETQ in the germline V gene. The CDR3 length is 16 residues. CDR3 amino acids: CASSFQGGRGTDTQYF.

The chain carries TRBV20-1 and TRBJ1-1; the TCRdb D gene call, TRBD1, has no DNA to confirm it. The CDR3 consists of 17 residues. From germline, CDR1 is DFQATT and CDR2 SNEGSKA (reference sequence). This chain's CDR3 is CSARSGQGNYMNTEAFF.

V is TRBV6-5 and J is TRBJ1-5; checking the TCRdb D call of TRBD1 is not possible without DNA. The CDR3 runs 15 residues. From germline, CDR1 is MNHEY and CDR2 SVGAGI. CDR3 amino acids: CASSYSTGSDQPQHF.

This chain joins TRBV27 and TRBJ2-6; TCRdb names TRBD1, which stays unverified in the absence of DNA. CDR1 is MNHEY and CDR2 is SMNVEV in the germline V gene (reference sequence). This CDR3 is built from 15 residues. The CDR3 reads CASSQQGFGANVLTF. The variable domain in full, completed from reference TRBV27 and TRBJ2-6, reads EAQVTQNPRYLITVTGKKLTVTCSQNMNHEYMSWYRQDPGLGLRQIYYSMNVEVTDKGDVPEGYKVSRKEKRNFPLILESPSPNQTSLYFCASSQQGFGANVLTFGAGSRLTVL.

V usage is TRBV20-1 and J usage is TRBJ1-5. The length of the CDR3 is 13 residues. The V gene's germline CDR1 is DFQATT and CDR2 SNEGSKA (reference sequence). This CDR3 reads CSATRVDNQPQHF.

The chain carries TRBV6-5 and TRBJ1-4. The CDR3 totals 17 residues. CDR1 and CDR2 from the germline V gene are MNHEY and SVGAGI. This chain's CDR3 is CASSYSRVGSFNEKLFF.

The chain recombines TRBV7-9 with TRBJ2-1; there is no DNA to check the TCRdb D call of TRBD2. Germline V gene sequence: CDR1 SEHNR, CDR2 FQNEAQ (reference sequence). The CDR3 sequence is 15 residues long. The CDR3 sequence is CANGLAGASYNEQFF.

The V and J genes are TRBV20-1 and TRBJ2-7; TCRdb selects TRBD1, and the lack of DNA leaves this call unchecked. The germline V gene encodes CDR1 DFQATT and CDR2 SNEGSKA (reference sequence). The CDR3 is made up of 14 amino acids. CDR3 loop: CSAVGQGKLYEQYF.

This chain connects TRBV29-1 to TRBJ2-5. Germline CDR1 and CDR2: SQVTM and ANQGSEA. The CDR3 length is 14 residues. CDR3 residues: CSVVAGRLGETQYF.

The chain joins TRBV5-1 to TRBJ2-1. The CDR3 has 12 residues. Germline CDR1 is SGHRS and CDR2 is YFSETQ. Here the CDR3 reads CASSLDYNEQFF.

This rearrangement joins TRBV5-1 to TRBJ2-1; as DNA is missing, the TRBD2 call by TCRdb cannot be tested. Germline V gene data show CDR1 as SGHRS and CDR2 as YFSETQ. The CDR3 length is 14 residues. The CDR3 sequence is CASSLELEYNEQFF.

This chain uses TRBV6-2 or TRBV6-3 with TRBJ2-1. The germline V gene has CDR1 MNHEY and CDR2 SVGEGT. The CDR3 is made up of 15 amino acids. CDR3 loop: CASSYGSYSYNEQFF.

The CDR3 sequence: CASEGSRRDYSTDTQYF. This chain joins TRBV12-5 and TRBJ2-3; TCRdb's D call of TRBD2 is untestable without DNA. The length of the CDR3 is 17 residues. CDR1 LGHNT and CDR2 FRNRAP come from the germline V gene.

The rearrangement links TRBV18 to TRBJ2-5. The CDR3 sequence is 15 residues long. Germline lookup yields CDR1 KGHSH and CDR2 LQKENI. CDR3: CASSPPLSSQETQYF.

V is TRBV20-1 and J is TRBJ2-1; no DNA is available, so the TRBD1 call from TCRdb remains unchecked. CDR3 length: 15 amino acids. Germline values: CDR1 DFQATT, CDR2 SNEGSKA (reference sequence). The CDR3 reads CSARDNRASPNEQFF.

The chain couples TRBV6-5 to TRBJ1-2. The CDR3 has 11 amino acids. Germline lookup yields CDR1 MNHEY and CDR2 SVGAGI. The CDR3 here is CASSYPGGYTF.

Here the CDR3 reads CASSLSPREGRTQYF. This chain uses TRBV27 with TRBJ2-3; TCRdb proposes TRBD2, but this gene call is untestable without DNA. Germline CDR1 MNHEY, CDR2 SMNVEV (reference sequence). This CDR3 region has 15 residues.

The V gene is TRBV12-3 or TRBV12-4, the J gene TRBJ2-7; TCRdb designates TRBD1, a call that cannot be tested without DNA. This CDR3 has 14 residues. The CDR3 sequence: CASSSRGFFYEQYF.

This chain connects TRBV3-1 to TRBJ2-1; TCRdb picks TRBD2, but there is no DNA to check that call. In germline, CDR1 is LGHDT, CDR2 YNNKEL (reference sequence). The CDR3 extends over 17 amino acids. This chain's CDR3 is CASSQDSQRFSYNEQFF.

The V and J genes are TRBV9 and TRBJ2-1; with no DNA, the TCRdb D assignment of TRBD2 cannot be verified. In germline, CDR1 is SGDLS, CDR2 YYNGEE. The CDR3 spans 15 residues. CDR3 loop: CASSATGLPHNEQFF.